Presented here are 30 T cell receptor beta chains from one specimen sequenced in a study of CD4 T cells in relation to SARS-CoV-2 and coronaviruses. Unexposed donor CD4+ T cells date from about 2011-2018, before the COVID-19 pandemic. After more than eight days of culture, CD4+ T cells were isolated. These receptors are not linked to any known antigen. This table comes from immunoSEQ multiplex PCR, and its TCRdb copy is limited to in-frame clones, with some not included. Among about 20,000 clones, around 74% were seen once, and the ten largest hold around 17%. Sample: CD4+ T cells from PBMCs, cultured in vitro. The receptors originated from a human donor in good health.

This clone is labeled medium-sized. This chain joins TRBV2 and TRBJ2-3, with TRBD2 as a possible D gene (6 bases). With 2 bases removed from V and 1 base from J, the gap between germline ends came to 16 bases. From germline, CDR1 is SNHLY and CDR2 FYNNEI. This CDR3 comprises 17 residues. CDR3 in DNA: TGTGCCAGCAGTGAACGGGAGATACGTGGGGGCACAGATACGCAGTATTTT. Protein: CASSEREIRGGTDTQYF.

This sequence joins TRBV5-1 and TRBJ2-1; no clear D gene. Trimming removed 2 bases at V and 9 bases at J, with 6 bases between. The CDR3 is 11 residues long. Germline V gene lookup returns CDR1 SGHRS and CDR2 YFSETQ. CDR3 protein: CASSFPGEQFF. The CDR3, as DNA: TGCGCCAGCAGCTTTCCCGGTGAGCAGTTCTTC.

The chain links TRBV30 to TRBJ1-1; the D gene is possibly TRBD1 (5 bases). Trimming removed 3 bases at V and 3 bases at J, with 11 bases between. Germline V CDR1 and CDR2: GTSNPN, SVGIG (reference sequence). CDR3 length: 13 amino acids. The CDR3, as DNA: TGTGCCTGGAGCAGTCAGGGAGACACTGAAGCTTTCTTT. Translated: CAWSSQGDTEAFF.

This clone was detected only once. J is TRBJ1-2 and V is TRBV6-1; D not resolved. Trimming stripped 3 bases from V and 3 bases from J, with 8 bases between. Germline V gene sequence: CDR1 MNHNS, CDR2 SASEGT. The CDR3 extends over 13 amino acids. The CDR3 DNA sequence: TGTGCCAGCAGTGACCCCGGGGACTATGGCTACACCTTC. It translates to CASSDPGDYGYTF.

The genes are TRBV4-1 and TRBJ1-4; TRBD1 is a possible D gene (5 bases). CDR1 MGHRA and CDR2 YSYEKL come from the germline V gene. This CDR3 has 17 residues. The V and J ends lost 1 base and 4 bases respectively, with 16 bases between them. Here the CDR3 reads CASSQGLATAYNEKLFF. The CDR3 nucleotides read TGCGCCAGCAGCCAAGGTTTGGCGACAGCGTATAATGAAAAACTGTTTTTT.

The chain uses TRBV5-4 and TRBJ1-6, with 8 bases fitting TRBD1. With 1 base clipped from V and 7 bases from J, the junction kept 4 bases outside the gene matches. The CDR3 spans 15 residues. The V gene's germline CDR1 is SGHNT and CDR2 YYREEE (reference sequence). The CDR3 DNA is TGTGCCAGCAGCTTGAACAGGGGGTCAAATTCACCCCTCCACTTT. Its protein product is CASSLNRGSNSPLHF.

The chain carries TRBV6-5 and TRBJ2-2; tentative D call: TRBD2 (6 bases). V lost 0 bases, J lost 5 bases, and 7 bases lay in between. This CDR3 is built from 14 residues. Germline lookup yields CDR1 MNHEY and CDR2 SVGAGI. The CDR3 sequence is CASSYSRGTGELFF. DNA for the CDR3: TGTGCCAGCAGTTACTCGCGGGGAACCGGGGAGCTGTTTTTT.

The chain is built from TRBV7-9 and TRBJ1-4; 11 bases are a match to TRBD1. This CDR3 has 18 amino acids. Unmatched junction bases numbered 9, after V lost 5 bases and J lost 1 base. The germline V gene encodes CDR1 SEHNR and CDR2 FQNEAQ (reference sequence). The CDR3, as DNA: TGTGCCAGCAGCGCAGGACAGGGGGCACGGAGAACTAATGAAAAACTGTTTTTT. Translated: CASSAGQGARRTNEKLFF.

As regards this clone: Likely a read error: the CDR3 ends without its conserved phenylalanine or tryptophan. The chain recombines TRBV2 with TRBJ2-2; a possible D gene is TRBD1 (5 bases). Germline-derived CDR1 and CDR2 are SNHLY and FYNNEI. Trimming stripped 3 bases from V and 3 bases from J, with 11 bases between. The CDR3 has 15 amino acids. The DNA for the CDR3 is TGTGCCAGCAGTGATTTAGGCAGGGACACCGGGGAGCTGTTTCTT. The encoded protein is CASSDLGRDTGELFL.

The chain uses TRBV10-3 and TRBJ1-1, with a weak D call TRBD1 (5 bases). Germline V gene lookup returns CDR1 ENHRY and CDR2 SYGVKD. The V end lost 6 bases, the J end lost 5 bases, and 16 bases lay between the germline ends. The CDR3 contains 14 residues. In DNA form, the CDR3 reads TGTGCCATCAGGCCCGGCCAGGGAGAGACTGAAGCTTTCTTT. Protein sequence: CAIRPGQGETEAFF.

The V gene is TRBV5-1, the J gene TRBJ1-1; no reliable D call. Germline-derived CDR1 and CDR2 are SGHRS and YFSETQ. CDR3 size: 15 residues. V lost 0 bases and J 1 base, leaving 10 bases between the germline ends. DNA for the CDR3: TGCGCCAGCAGCTTGGGGGTTACTCCGAACACTGAAGCTTTCTTT. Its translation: CASSLGVTPNTEAFF.

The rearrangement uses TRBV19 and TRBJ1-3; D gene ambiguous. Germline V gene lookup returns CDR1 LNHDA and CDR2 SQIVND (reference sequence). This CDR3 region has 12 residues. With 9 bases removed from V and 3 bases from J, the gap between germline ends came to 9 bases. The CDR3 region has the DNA TGTGCCAGGCGGAGGGATGGAAACACCATATATTTT. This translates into CARRRDGNTIYF.

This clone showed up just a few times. CDR3 sequence: CASSWDIWTTGELFF. DNA of the CDR3: TGTGCCAGCTCTTGGGACATCTGGACAACCGGGGAGCTGTTTTTT. This chain connects TRBV25-1 to TRBJ2-2, with D perhaps TRBD1 (6 bases). V lost 8 bases to trimming and J lost 5 bases, with 18 bases between them. The CDR3 covers 15 residues. Germline V CDR1 and CDR2: MGHDK, SYGVNS.

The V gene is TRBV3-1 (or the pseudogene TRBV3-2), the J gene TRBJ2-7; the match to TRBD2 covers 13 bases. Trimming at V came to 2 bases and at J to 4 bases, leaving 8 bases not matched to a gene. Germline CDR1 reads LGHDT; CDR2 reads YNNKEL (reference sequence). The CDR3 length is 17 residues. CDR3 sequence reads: CASSQPRLAGGTYEQYF. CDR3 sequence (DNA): TGTGCCAGCAGCCAACCAAGACTAGCGGGAGGAACATACGAGCAGTACTTC.

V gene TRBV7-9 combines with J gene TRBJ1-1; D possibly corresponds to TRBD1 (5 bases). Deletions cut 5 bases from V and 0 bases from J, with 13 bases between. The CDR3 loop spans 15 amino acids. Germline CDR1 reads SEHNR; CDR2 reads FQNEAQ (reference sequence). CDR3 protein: CASSPPTDLNTEAFF. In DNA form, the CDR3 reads TGTGCCAGCAGCCCCCCGACAGACCTGAACACTGAAGCTTTCTTT.

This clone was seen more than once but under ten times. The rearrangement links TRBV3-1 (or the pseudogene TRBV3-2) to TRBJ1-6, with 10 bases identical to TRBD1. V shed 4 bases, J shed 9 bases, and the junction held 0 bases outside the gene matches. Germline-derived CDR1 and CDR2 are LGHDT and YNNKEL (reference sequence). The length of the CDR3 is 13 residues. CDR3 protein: CASSRDRGSPLHF. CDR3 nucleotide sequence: TGTGCCAGCAGCCGGGACAGGGGTTCACCCCTCCACTTT.

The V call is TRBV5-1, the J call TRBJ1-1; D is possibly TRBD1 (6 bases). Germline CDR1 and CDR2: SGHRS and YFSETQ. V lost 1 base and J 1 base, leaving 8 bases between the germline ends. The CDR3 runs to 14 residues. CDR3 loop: CASSLKQGNTEAFF. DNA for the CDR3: TGCGCCAGCAGCTTGAAACAGGGGAACACTGAAGCTTTCTTT.

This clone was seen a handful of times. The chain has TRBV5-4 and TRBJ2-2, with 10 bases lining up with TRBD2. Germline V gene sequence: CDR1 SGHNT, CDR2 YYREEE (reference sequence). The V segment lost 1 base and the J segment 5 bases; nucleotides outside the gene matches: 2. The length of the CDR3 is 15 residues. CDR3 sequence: CASSLPSGGTGELFF. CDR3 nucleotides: TGTGCCAGCAGCTTGCCTAGCGGGGGAACCGGGGAGCTGTTTTTT. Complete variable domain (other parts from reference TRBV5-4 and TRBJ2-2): ETGVTQSPTHLIKTRGQQVTLRCSSQSGHNTVSWYQQALGQGPQFIFQYYREEENGRGNFPPRFSGLQFPNYSSELNVNALELDDSALYLCASSLPSGGTGELFFGEGSRLTVL.

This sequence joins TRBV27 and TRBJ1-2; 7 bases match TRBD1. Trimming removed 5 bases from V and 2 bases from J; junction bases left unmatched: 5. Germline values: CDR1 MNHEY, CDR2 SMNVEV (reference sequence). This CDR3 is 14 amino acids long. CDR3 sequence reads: CASSRDSGNYGYTF. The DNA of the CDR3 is TGTGCCAGCAGTAGGGACAGCGGGAACTATGGCTACACCTTC.

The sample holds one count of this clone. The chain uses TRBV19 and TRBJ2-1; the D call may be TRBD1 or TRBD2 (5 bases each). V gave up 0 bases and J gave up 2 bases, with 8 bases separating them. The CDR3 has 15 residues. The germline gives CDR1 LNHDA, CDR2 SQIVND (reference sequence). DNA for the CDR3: TGTGCCAGTAGTATAGAAGGGACGGCCTACAATGAGCAGTTCTTC. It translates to CASSIEGTAYNEQFF. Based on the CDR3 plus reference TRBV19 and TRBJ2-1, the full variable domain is DGGITQSPKYLFRKEGQNVTLSCEQNLNHDAMYWYRQDPGQGLRLIYYSQIVNDFQKGDIAEGYSVSREKKESFPLTVTSAQKNPTAFYLCASSIEGTAYNEQFFGPGTRLTVL.

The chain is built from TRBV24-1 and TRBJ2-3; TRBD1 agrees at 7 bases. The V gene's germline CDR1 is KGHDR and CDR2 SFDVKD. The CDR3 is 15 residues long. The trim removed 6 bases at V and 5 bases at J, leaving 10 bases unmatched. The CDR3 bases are TGTGCCACCAGTCCTCGTGATAGGGGGCAAGATACGCAGTATTTT. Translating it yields CATSPRDRGQDTQYF.

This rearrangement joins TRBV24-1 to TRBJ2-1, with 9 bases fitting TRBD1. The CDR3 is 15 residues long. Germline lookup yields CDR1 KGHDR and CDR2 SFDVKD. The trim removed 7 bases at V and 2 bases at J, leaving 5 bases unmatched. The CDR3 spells CATRTGTGPYNEQFF. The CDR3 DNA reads TGTGCCACCAGAACCGGGACAGGGCCCTACAATGAGCAGTTCTTC.

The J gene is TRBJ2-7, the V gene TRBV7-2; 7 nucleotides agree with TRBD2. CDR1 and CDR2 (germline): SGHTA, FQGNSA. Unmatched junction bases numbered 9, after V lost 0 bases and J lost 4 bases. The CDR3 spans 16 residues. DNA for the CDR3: TGTGCCAGCAGCTTAGCGGGAGCGGGATCCCAGTACGAGCAGTACTTC. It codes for CASSLAGAGSQYEQYF.

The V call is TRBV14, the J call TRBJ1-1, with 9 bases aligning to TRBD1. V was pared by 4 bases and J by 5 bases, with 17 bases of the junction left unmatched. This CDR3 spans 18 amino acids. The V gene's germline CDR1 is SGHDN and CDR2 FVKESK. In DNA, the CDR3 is TGTGCCAGCAGCCCTTTCACAGGGGGCCTTGGGGCGATTACTGAAGCTTTCTTT. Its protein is CASSPFTGGLGAITEAFF.

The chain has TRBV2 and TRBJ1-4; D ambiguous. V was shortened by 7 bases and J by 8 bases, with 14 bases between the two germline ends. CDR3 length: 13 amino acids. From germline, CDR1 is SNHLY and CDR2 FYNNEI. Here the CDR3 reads CASKFGFWEKLFF. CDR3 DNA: TGTGCCAGCAAATTCGGGTTTTGGGAAAAACTGTTTTTT.

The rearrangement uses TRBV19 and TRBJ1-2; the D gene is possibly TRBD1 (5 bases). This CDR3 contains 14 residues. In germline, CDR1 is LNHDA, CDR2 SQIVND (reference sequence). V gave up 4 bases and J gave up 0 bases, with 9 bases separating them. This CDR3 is CASSTGFPNYGYTF. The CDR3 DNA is TGTGCCAGTAGTACAGGGTTTCCTAACTATGGCTACACCTTC.

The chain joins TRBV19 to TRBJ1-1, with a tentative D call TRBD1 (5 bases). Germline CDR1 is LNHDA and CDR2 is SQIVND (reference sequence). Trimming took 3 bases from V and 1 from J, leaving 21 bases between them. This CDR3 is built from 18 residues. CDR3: CASSIGRRGAGRNTEAFF. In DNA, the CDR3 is TGTGCCAGTAGTATCGGTCGGAGGGGTGCAGGGAGGAACACTGAAGCTTTCTTT.

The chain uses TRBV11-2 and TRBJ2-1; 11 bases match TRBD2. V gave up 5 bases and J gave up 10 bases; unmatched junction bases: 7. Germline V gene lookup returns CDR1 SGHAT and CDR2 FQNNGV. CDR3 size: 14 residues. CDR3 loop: CASSLAGGLREQFF. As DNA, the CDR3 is TGTGCCAGCAGCCTAGCGGGGGGACTGAGGGAGCAGTTCTTC.

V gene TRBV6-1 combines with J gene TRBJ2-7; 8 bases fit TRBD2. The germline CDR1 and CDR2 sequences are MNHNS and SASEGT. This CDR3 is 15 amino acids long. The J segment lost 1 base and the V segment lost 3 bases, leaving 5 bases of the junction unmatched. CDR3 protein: CASSDKAGGSYEQYF. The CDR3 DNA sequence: TGTGCCAGCAGTGATAAGGCGGGAGGATCCTACGAGCAGTACTTC.

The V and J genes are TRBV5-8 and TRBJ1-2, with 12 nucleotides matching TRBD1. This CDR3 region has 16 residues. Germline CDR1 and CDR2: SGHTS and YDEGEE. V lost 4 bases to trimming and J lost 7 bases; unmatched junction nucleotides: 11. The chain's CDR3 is CASSPGGDRGRTGYTF. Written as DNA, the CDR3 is TGTGCCAGCAGCCCCGGCGGGGACAGGGGGCGAACTGGCTACACCTTC.